The source of this T cell receptor beta chain is a study of blood T cell repertoires in COVID-19. Whole-study context: Samples of COVID-19 (acute and convalescent) were obtained from the United States, Italy and Spain. T cells, B-cell-depleted T cells, or PBMCs provided the cDNA or gDNA that served as material.

The CDR3 consists of 16 residues. Germline values: CDR1 SGHTS, CDR2 YDEGEE. The V and J ends lost 2 bases and 3 bases, in that order; junction bases with no gene match: 6. In the source study's methods: Quantification of nucleated cells was approximated via reference gene primer amplification. The data were produced by immunoSEQ multiplex PCR, yet TCRdb's version contains in-frame clones alone and is incomplete. From that table come the V and J calls and clone size; the DNA was used to work out D and trimming. The sample has 150,000 to 200,000 clones, over 70% seen once; the top ten hold around 2.8%.

The origin of this receptor is a man between 65 and 85 years old with acute or convalescent COVID-19. The chain uses TRBV5-8 and TRBJ2-1, with 9 bases lining up with TRBD2. Input material: peripheral blood. The chain's CDR3 is CASSLLISGSYNEQFF. CDR3 in DNA: TGTGCCAGCAGCTTACTTATTAGCGGGAGCTACAATGAGCAGTTCTTC.